This T cell receptor beta chain stems from a study of tumor and adjacent non-tumor tissue in lung cancer. This clonotype was counted ten times or more. This sample's RNA came from whole unsorted tissue. The normal lung tissue was taken more than 3 cm from the tumor edge. V lost 3 bases and J 2 bases, leaving 26 bases between the germline ends. Per the germline V gene, CDR1 is LGHNA and CDR2 is YSLEER. The CDR3 is 19 residues long. Three rounds of nested PCR, following a modified ARM-PCR protocol, produced the TCRbeta library. TCRdb redid the calling of the multiplex PCR reads with MiXCR, one entry per CDR3 protein. The data hold about 100,000 distinct CDR3 sequences, with 65% observed a single time.

The source is a man aged 25-45 years with non-small cell lung cancer. Sequencing input: distant non-tumor lung tissue. The V gene is TRBV4-3, the J gene TRBJ2-7; D perhaps matches TRBD2 (5 bases). As DNA, the CDR3 is TGCGCCAGCAGCCACAAACTACGCACGGGGTCCGGATCCCCCTACGAGCAGTACTTC. As protein: CASSHKLRTGSGSPYEQYF.